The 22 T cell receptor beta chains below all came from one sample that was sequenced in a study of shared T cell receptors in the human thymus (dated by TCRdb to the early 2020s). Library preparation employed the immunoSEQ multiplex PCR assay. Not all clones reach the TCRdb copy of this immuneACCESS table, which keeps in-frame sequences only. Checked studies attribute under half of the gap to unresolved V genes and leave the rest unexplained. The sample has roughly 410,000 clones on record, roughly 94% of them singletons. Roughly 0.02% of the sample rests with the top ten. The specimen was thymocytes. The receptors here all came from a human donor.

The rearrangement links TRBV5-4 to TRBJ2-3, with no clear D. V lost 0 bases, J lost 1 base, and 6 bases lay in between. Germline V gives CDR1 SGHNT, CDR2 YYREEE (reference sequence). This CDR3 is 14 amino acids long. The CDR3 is CASSLGSGTDTQYF. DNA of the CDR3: TGTGCCAGCAGCTTGGGAAGCGGCACAGATACGCAGTATTTT.

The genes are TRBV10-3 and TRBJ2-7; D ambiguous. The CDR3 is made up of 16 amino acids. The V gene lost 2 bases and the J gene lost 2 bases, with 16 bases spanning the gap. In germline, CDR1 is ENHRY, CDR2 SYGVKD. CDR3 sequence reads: CAISEPKVGRTYEQYF. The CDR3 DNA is TGTGCCATCAGTGAGCCGAAGGTGGGCAGAACCTACGAGCAGTACTTC.

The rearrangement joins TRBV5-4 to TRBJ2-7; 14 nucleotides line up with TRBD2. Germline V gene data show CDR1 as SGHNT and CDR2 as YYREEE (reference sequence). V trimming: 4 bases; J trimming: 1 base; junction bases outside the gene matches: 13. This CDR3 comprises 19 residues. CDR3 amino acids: CASSPTRTSGRWLSYEQYF. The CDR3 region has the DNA TGTGCCAGCAGCCCTACTAGGACTAGCGGGAGGTGGCTTTCCTACGAGCAGTACTTC.

In DNA form, the CDR3 reads TGTGCCAGCAGTCTTTTGAAGGAGCAGTACTTC. Protein sequence: CASSLLKEQYF. The V and J genes are TRBV28 and TRBJ2-7; D not certain. The CDR3 runs 11 residues. Trimming removed 5 bases at V and 7 bases at J, with 9 bases between. From germline, CDR1 is MDHEN and CDR2 SYDVKM.

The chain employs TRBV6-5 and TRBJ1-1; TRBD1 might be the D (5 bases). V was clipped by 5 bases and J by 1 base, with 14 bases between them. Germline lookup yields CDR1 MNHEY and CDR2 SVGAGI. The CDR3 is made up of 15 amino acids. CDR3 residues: CASSLPGAENTEAFF. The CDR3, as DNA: TGTGCCAGCAGTCTCCCTGGGGCAGAGAACACTGAAGCTTTCTTT.

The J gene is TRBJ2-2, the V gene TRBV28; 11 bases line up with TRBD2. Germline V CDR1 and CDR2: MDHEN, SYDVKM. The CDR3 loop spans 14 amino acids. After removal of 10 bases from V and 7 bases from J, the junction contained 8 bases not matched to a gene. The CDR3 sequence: CATILAGGLGELFF. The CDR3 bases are TGTGCCACCATTCTAGCGGGAGGCCTCGGGGAGCTGTTTTTT.

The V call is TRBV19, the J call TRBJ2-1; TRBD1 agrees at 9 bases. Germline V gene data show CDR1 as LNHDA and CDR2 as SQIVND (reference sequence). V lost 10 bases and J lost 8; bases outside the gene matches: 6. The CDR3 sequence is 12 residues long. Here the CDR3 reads CATRQGVDEQFF. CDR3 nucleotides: TGTGCCACCCGACAGGGGGTAGATGAGCAGTTCTTC.

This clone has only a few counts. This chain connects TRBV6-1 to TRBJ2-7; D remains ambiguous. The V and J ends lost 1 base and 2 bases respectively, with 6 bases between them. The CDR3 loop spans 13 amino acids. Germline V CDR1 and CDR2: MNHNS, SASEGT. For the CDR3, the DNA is TGTGCCAGCAGTGAAGTGCTACCCTACGAGCAGTACTTC. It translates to CASSEVLPYEQYF.

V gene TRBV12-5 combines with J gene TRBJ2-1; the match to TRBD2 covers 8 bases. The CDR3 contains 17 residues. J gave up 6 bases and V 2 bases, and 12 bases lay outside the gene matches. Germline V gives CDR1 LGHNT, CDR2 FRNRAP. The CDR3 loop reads CASGLTFLSGSGNEQFF. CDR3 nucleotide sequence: TGTGCTAGTGGTTTGACTTTCCTGAGCGGGAGTGGCAATGAGCAGTTCTTC.

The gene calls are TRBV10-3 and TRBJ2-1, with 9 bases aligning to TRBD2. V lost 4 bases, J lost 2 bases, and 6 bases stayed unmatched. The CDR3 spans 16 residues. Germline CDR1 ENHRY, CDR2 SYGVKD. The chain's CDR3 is CAISGVAGATYNEQFF. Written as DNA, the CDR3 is TGTGCCATCAGTGGGGTAGCGGGAGCCACCTACAATGAGCAGTTCTTC.

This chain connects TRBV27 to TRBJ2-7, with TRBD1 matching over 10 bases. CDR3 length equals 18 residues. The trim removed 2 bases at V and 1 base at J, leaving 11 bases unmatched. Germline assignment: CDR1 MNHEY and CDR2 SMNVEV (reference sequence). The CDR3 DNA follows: TGTGCCAGCAGTTTAGGGGACAGGGGACGCGGGAGGTCCTACGAGCAGTACTTC. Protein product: CASSLGDRGRGRSYEQYF.

The CDR3 is CASSFPTAIEGAKNIQYF. DNA of the CDR3: TGCGCCAGCAGCTTTCCCACCGCGATCGAGGGGGCCAAAAACATTCAGTACTTC. The chain couples TRBV5-1 to TRBJ2-4, with D tentatively TRBD1 or TRBD2 (5 bases each). Germline CDR1 SGHRS, CDR2 YFSETQ. The V end was cut by 2 bases, the J end by 1 base, with 19 bases between. The CDR3 runs 18 residues.

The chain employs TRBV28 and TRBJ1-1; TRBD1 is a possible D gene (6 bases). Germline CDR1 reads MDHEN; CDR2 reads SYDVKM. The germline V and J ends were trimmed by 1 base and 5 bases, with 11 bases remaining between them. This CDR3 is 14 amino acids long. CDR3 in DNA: TGTGCCAGCAGTTTATCAGGGGAGGGGACTGAAGCTTTCTTT. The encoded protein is CASSLSGEGTEAFF. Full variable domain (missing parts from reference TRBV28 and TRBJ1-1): DVKVTQSSRYLVKRTGEKVFLECVQDMDHENMFWYRQDPGLGLRLIYFSYDVKMKEKGDIPEGYSVSREKKERFSLILESASTNQTSMYLCASSLSGEGTEAFFGQGTRLTVV.

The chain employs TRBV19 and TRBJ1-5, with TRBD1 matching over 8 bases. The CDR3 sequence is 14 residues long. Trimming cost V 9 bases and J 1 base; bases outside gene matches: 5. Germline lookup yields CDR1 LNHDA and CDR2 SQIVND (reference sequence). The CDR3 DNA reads TGTGCCAGGGGGTACAGGGGGAGCAATCAGCCCCAGCATTTT. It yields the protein CARGYRGSNQPQHF.

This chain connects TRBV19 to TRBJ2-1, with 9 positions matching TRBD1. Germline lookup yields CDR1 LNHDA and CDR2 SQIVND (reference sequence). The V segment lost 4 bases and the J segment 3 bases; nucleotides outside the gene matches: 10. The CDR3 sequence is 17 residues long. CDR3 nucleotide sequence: TGTGCCAGTAGTACTAGGGAAAGGACAGGGGTCTACAATGAGCAGTTCTTC. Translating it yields CASSTRERTGVYNEQFF.

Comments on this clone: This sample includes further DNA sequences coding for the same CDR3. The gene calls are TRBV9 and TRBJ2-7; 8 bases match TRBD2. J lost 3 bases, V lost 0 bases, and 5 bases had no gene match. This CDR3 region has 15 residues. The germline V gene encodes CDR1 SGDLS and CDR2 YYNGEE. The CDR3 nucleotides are TGTGCCAGCAGCGTAGGTCTAGCGGGTAGCTACGAGCAGTACTTC. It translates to CASSVGLAGSYEQYF.

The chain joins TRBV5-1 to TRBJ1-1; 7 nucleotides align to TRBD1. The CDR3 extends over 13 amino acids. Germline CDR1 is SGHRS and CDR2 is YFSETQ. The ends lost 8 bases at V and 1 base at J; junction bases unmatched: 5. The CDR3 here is CASGDSGNTEAFF. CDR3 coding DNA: TGCGCCAGTGGGGACAGCGGGAACACTGAAGCTTTCTTT.

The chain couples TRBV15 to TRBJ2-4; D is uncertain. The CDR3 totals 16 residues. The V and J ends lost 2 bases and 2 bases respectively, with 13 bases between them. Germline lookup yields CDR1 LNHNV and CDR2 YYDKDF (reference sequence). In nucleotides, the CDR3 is TGTGCCACCAGCAGACCCCAGTTGGCACCCAAAAACATTCAGTACTTC. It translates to CATSRPQLAPKNIQYF.

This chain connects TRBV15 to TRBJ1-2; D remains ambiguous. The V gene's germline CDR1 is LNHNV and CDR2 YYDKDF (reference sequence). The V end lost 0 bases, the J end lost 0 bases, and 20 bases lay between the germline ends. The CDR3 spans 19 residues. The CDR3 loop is CATSRDLGERTRANYGYTF. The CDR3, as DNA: TGTGCCACCAGCAGAGATCTAGGAGAGCGGACGAGAGCTAACTATGGCTACACCTTC.

Here the CDR3 reads CASSLARLAGVAASYEQYF. The CDR3 nucleotides are TGCGCCAGCAGCTTGGCACGGTTAGCTGGGGTGGCTGCTTCCTACGAGCAGTACTTC. The chain employs TRBV5-1 and TRBJ2-7; D gene unclear. V gave up 0 bases and J gave up 1 base, with 23 bases separating them. The germline CDR1 and CDR2 sequences are SGHRS and YFSETQ. CDR3 length: 19 residues.

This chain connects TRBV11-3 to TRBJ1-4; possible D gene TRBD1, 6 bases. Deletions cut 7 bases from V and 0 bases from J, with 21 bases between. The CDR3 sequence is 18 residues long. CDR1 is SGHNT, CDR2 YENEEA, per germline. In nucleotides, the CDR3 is TGTGCCAGCAAAGAAAAATCCAGGGGATTTGCAACTAATGAAAAACTGTTTTTT. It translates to CASKEKSRGFATNEKLFF.

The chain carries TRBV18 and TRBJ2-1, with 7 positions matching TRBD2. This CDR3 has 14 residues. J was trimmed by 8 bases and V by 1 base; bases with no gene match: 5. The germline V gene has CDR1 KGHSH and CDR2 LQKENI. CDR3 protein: CASSPRSSGYEQFF. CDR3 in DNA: TGTGCCAGCTCACCACGGTCTAGCGGCTATGAGCAGTTCTTC.